This is a list of T cell receptor beta chains from one sample in a study of T cell repertoires in cytomegalovirus infection. TCRdb reprocessed the reads with MiXCR, giving one entry per CDR3 protein. The sample lists 450,000 to 600,000 distinct CDR3 sequences; approximately 10% were seen once. The sequenced sample consisted of PBMCs. The receptors shown here come from a human donor in good health (CMV status not recorded). Some clones in this sample may be carry-over from other donors' samples. Both conserved end residues are part of each CDR3. Fields, in order: CDR3 DNA, CDR3 protein, V gene, J gene, D gene, clone size. The D gene is left open where the match is weak. Size values are once, few and many counts, or a class for expanded clones, and some rows have none.

DNA: TGTGCCAGCAGCCATATATCGGGAGCCCGAGTGACTAACTATGGCTACACCTTC; CDR3: CASSHISGARVTNYGYTF; V: TRBV11-2; J: TRBJ1-2; D: -; size: many
DNA: TGTGCCAGCAGCTTAGCTGTGGGAACCTACAATGAGCAGTTCTTC; CDR3: CASSLAVGTYNEQFF; V: TRBV7-8; J: TRBJ2-1; D: -; size: many
DNA: TGTGCCAGCAAGCCGACCAGTTCCCGCTATGGCTACACCTTC; CDR3: CASKPTSSRYGYTF; V: TRBV28; J: TRBJ1-2; D: -; size: many
DNA: TGTGCCAGCAGCCGTTCAACAGGGGTTGGGACTGAAGCTTTCTTT; CDR3: CASSRSTGVGTEAFF; V: TRBV12-3/TRBV12-4; J: TRBJ1-1; D: TRBD1; size: many
DNA: TGCGCCAGCAGCCAATCCGCGGGGGGGCTGTTCACAGATACGCAGTATTTT; CDR3: CASSQSAGGLFTDTQYF; V: TRBV4-1; J: TRBJ2-3; D: TRBD2; size: few
DNA: TGTGCCAGCAGCTTCTATATCGGGGAGCTGTTTTTT; CDR3: CASSFYIGELFF; V: TRBV7-2; J: TRBJ2-2; D: -; size: many
DNA: TGTGCCAGCAGCTTAGTTTGGGGACCTCAAGAGACCCAGTACTTC; CDR3: CASSLVWGPQETQYF; V: TRBV7-2; J: TRBJ2-5; D: -; size: many
DNA: TGTGCCAGCAGCTCGACAGGGGGCGGGGGACATTACAATGAGCAGTTCTTC; CDR3: CASSSTGGGGHYNEQFF; V: TRBV7-2; J: TRBJ2-1; D: TRBD1; size: many
DNA: TGTGCCAGCAGCCCAAGGGGGGACACCAGCTCTGGAAACACCATATATTTT; CDR3: CASSPRGDTSSGNTIYF; V: TRBV7-6; J: TRBJ1-3; D: -; size: many
DNA: TGTGCCAGCAGCAAACCGGGGCCCAATCAGCCCCAGCATTTT; CDR3: CASSKPGPNQPQHF; V: TRBV5-4; J: TRBJ1-5; D: -; size: -
DNA: TGTGCCATCAGACCGGGACTAGCGGACACCGGGGAGCTGTTTTTT; CDR3: CAIRPGLADTGELFF; V: TRBV10-3; J: TRBJ2-2; D: TRBD2; size: many
DNA: TGCGCCAGCAGCCGTTCGGGGGGGGGCCCTATTGATACGCAGTATTTT; CDR3: CASSRSGGGPIDTQYF; V: TRBV5-1; J: TRBJ2-3; D: TRBD2; size: once
DNA: TGTGCCAGCAGTTTTCTTAGCAGCCAGTTCTTC; CDR3: CASSFLSSQFF; V: TRBV12-3/TRBV12-4; J: TRBJ2-1; D: -; size: -
DNA: TGTGCCAGCAGTTCTGGAGAAAAACTGTTTTTT; CDR3: CASSSGEKLFF; V: TRBV12-3/TRBV12-4; J: TRBJ1-4; D: -; size: many
DNA: TGTGCCAGCAGCGGACGGACAGAGAACTATGGCTACACCTTC; CDR3: CASSGRTENYGYTF; V: TRBV7-2; J: TRBJ1-2; D: -; size: many
DNA: TGTGCCACCAGTGACCCCACCTTGGTTAACGCAGGGGGCTTGTACAATGAGCAGTTCTTC; CDR3: CATSDPTLVNAGGLYNEQFF; V: TRBV24-1; J: TRBJ2-1; D: TRBD1; size: -
DNA: TGTGCCAGCAGTTACAACCTCAGAAGAGGGCCTGAAGCTTTCTTT; CDR3: CASSYNLRRGPEAFF; V: TRBV28; J: TRBJ1-1; D: -; size: many
DNA: TGTGCCAGCAGCTTTGTTTATGGCGAGCCCGCCTTC; CDR3: CASSFVYGEPAF; V: TRBV5-5; J: TRBJ1-2; D: -; size: many
DNA: TGTGCCAGCTCACCACCCAGGGACAGAACCTACGAGCAGTACTTC; CDR3: CASSPPRDRTYEQYF; V: TRBV18; J: TRBJ2-7; D: TRBD1; size: many
DNA: TGTGCCAGCAGTTACATGGGGAACACTGAAGCTTTCTTT; CDR3: CASSYMGNTEAFF; V: TRBV6-2/TRBV6-3; J: TRBJ1-1; D: -; size: many
DNA: TGTGCCACCTCCCCGTGGCACAGGAACACTGAAGCTTTCTTT; CDR3: CATSPWHRNTEAFF; V: TRBV7-9; J: TRBJ1-1; D: -; size: many
DNA: TGTGCCATCAGCCCTGATATGGGTCAGGATTCTGGGGCCAACGTCCTGACTTTC; CDR3: CAISPDMGQDSGANVLTF; V: TRBV10-3; J: TRBJ2-6; D: -; size: many
DNA: TGCGCCAGCAGCGCAGGGGGCGCAATGAACACTGAAGCTTTCTTT; CDR3: CASSAGGAMNTEAFF; V: TRBV5-1; J: TRBJ1-1; D: TRBD1; size: -
DNA: TGTGCCAGCAGCCAAATGGTCGGGGAGCTGTTTTTT; CDR3: CASSQMVGELFF; V: TRBV3-1; J: TRBJ2-2; D: -; size: -
DNA: TGTGCCAGCAGTGACGGAGGGTCTGGTAATGAGCAGTTCTTC; CDR3: CASSDGGSGNEQFF; V: TRBV2; J: TRBJ2-1; D: -; size: many
DNA: TGTGCCAGCAGCTTAGAGCTAGGGACTAACTATGGCTACACCTTC; CDR3: CASSLELGTNYGYTF; V: TRBV7-8; J: TRBJ1-2; D: -; size: many
DNA: TGTGCCAGCAGCTTGGGGGGGAGCGGGAGATCACATGAGCAGTTCTTC; CDR3: CASSLGGSGRSHEQFF; V: TRBV5-4; J: TRBJ2-1; D: TRBD2; size: few
DNA: TGTGCCAGCATGGGGGCGGGGACTAGCGTGTACAATGAGCAGTTCTTC; CDR3: CASMGAGTSVYNEQFF; V: TRBV2; J: TRBJ2-1; D: TRBD2; size: few
DNA: TGTGCCAGCAGCTCTGTGGACAGGCCATATGGCTACACCTTC; CDR3: CASSSVDRPYGYTF; V: TRBV11-2; J: TRBJ1-2; D: TRBD1; size: -
DNA: TGCGCCAGCAGCTTGGAACTAGCGGGAGGGAACGAGCAGTACTTC; CDR3: CASSLELAGGNEQYF; V: TRBV5-1; J: TRBJ2-7; D: TRBD2; size: many
DNA: TGCAGCGTTGAAGGGTCCACCTACGAGCAGTACTTC; CDR3: CSVEGSTYEQYF; V: TRBV29-1; J: TRBJ2-7; D: -; size: -
DNA: TGTGCCAGCAGCTTAAGGGGGGGCCTATACAATGAGCAGTTCTTC; CDR3: CASSLRGGLYNEQFF; V: TRBV7-3; J: TRBJ2-1; D: -; size: many
DNA: TGTGCTAGTGGTTTTAGCGGGGGAAAGGAGCAGTTCTTC; CDR3: CASGFSGGKEQFF; V: TRBV12-5; J: TRBJ2-1; D: TRBD2; size: many
DNA: TGTGCCAGCAGTTTAAATGGGGGGATGCCGAACACTGAAGCTTTCTTT; CDR3: CASSLNGGMPNTEAFF; V: TRBV27; J: TRBJ1-1; D: -; size: many
DNA: TGTGCCAGCAGCTTAGCCGGACTAGCCATACCCGAGCAGTACTTC; CDR3: CASSLAGLAIPEQYF; V: TRBV13; J: TRBJ2-7; D: TRBD2; size: few
DNA: TGTGCCACCAGCGGGTCCGGAGCGGGGGCCAACGTCCTGACTTTC; CDR3: CATSGSGAGANVLTF; V: TRBV15; J: TRBJ2-6; D: -; size: -
DNA: TGTGCCAGCAGCTTCCTTGAAAGGCACACAGATACGCAGTATTTT; CDR3: CASSFLERHTDTQYF; V: TRBV7-8; J: TRBJ2-3; D: -; size: many
DNA: TGTGCCAGCAGCGTAGATTGGGAGGAGACCCAGTACTTC; CDR3: CASSVDWEETQYF; V: TRBV9; J: TRBJ2-5; D: -; size: -
DNA: TGTGCCACCAGTGATGGACCCGGGGAGCTGTTTTTT; CDR3: CATSDGPGELFF; V: TRBV24-1; J: TRBJ2-2; D: -; size: once
DNA: TGCGCCAGCAGCCCGGGACAGGTGATCCCACCTGGCTACACCTTC; CDR3: CASSPGQVIPPGYTF; V: TRBV5-1; J: TRBJ1-2; D: TRBD1; size: -
DNA: TGCGCCAGCAGCCAAGCCTCCCAGGGCTCCTACGAGCAGTACTTC; CDR3: CASSQASQGSYEQYF; V: TRBV4-1; J: TRBJ2-7; D: -; size: -
DNA: TGCAGTGCTAGGAACGACGGCCCCCACGATTCCACGACCTACGAGCAGTACTTC; CDR3: CSARNDGPHDSTTYEQYF; V: TRBV20-1; J: TRBJ2-7; D: -; size: many
DNA: TGTGCCAGCAGCGCCGGGGGACTAGCGGCAAACCAAGAGACCCAGTACTTC; CDR3: CASSAGGLAANQETQYF; V: TRBV28; J: TRBJ2-5; D: TRBD2; size: -
DNA: TGTGCCAGCAGCTTTTTCCCCCGCGGTACAGATACGCAGTATTTT; CDR3: CASSFFPRGTDTQYF; V: TRBV7-2; J: TRBJ2-3; D: -; size: many
DNA: TGCAGTGCTAGAGATCGAGACAGGCCGAGACCGAACACCGGGGAGCTGTTTTTT; CDR3: CSARDRDRPRPNTGELFF; V: TRBV20-1; J: TRBJ2-2; D: -; size: -
DNA: TGTGCCAGCAGTGAAGAGGACAACGAGCAGTACTTC; CDR3: CASSEEDNEQYF; V: TRBV2; J: TRBJ2-7; D: -; size: -
DNA: TGTGCCAGCACCGAGGGGGCGGACCAAGAGACCCAGTACTTC; CDR3: CASTEGADQETQYF; V: TRBV28; J: TRBJ2-5; D: TRBD1; size: many
DNA: TGCAGCGGATCCGGGACAGGGATCAACGAGCAGTACTTC; CDR3: CSGSGTGINEQYF; V: TRBV29-1; J: TRBJ2-7; D: TRBD1; size: -
DNA: TGTGCCAGCAGCGACTCAAGGGGCGAAGAACGGACCCAGTACTTC; CDR3: CASSDSRGEERTQYF; V: TRBV4-2; J: TRBJ2-5; D: -; size: many
DNA: TGTGCCAGCACCCCGACAGGGGACGATGGCTACACCTTC; CDR3: CASTPTGDDGYTF; V: TRBV7-8; J: TRBJ1-2; D: TRBD1; size: many
DNA: TGTGCCAGCAGCCCTATGGGGACTAACTATGGCTACACCTTC; CDR3: CASSPMGTNYGYTF; V: TRBV7-9; J: TRBJ1-2; D: -; size: few
DNA: TGTGCCAGCAGCACCTACGGACAGGGTTACACCGGGGAGCTGTTTTTT; CDR3: CASSTYGQGYTGELFF; V: TRBV7-8; J: TRBJ2-2; D: TRBD1; size: -
DNA: TGCAGTGCTCGCTCAACTCGAGGGCGCTACAATGAGCAGTTCTTC; CDR3: CSARSTRGRYNEQFF; V: TRBV20-1; J: TRBJ2-1; D: -; size: -
DNA: TGTGCCAGCAGCCCGATGGACCTCCCTGTAATGAACACTGAAGCTTTCTTT; CDR3: CASSPMDLPVMNTEAFF; V: TRBV5-6; J: TRBJ1-1; D: -; size: many
DNA: TGTGCCAGTAGTATTTCCTCTCCGACTAGCATCAATGAGCAGTTCTTC; CDR3: CASSISSPTSINEQFF; V: TRBV19; J: TRBJ2-1; D: TRBD2; size: few
DNA: TGTGCCAGCAGCTTAACACAGGGGGTTGGCTACACCTTC; CDR3: CASSLTQGVGYTF; V: TRBV7-3; J: TRBJ1-2; D: TRBD1; size: many
DNA: TGTGCCAGCAGTTTGAGCGGGAGGATAACAGATACGCAGTATTTT; CDR3: CASSLSGRITDTQYF; V: TRBV28; J: TRBJ2-3; D: TRBD2; size: -
DNA: TGCGCCAGCAGCTTCTCTACAGAGACACCCCTCCACTTT; CDR3: CASSFSTETPLHF; V: TRBV5-1; J: TRBJ1-6; D: -; size: -
DNA: TGTGCCAGCAGCCAAGGGCAGTCCCTACTAGACGAGCAGTACTTC; CDR3: CASSQGQSLLDEQYF; V: TRBV3-1; J: TRBJ2-7; D: -; size: -